This TCR beta chain was documented in a study of radiotherapy plus CTLA-4 blockade in lung cancer. Trimming shortened V by 8 bases and J by 2 bases, and 9 bases separated the two germline ends. Looked up from germline, CDR1 is WNHNN and CDR2 is SYGVQD (reference sequence). This CDR3 has 12 residues. The repertoire was sequenced with immunoSEQ multiplex PCR; TCRdb's copy has only in-frame clones and lacks some. This sample has some 60,000 clones; around 85% occur once, and the top ten carry 15% to 20%. This chain connects TRBV10-1 to TRBJ1-2, with a tentative D call TRBD1 (6 bases). The sequence came from a human donor with non-small cell lung cancer who had a complete response to radiotherapy plus ipilimumab. This material consisted of peripheral blood, taken from a patient treated with radiotherapy plus ipilimumab. CDR3 sequence reads: CASGDRNYGYTF. CDR3 DNA: TGCGCCAGCGGAGACAGGAACTATGGCTACACCTTC.